This T cell receptor (beta chain) was recovered during a study of T cell changes during pregnancy in multiple sclerosis. Trimming stripped 2 bases from V and 6 bases from J, with 13 bases between. The CDR3 is made up of 15 amino acids. Germline V gene sequence: CDR1 LGHNA, CDR2 YNFKEQ. Method: immunoSEQ multiplex PCR; TCRdb's copy keeps in-frame clones and lacks some. The sample contains approximately 37,000 clones, approximately 94% of which appear only once. The receptor was isolated from a female donor with multiple sclerosis, enrolled in a pregnancy study. This specimen was CD4+ T cells from peripheral blood mononuclear cells, taken in the third trimester of pregnancy. This chain joins TRBV4-2 and TRBJ1-4, with D perhaps matching TRBD1 (6 bases). CDR3 sequence: CASSQRIPGDEKLFF. The DNA for the CDR3 is TGTGCCAGCAGCCAAAGGATTCCAGGGGATGAAAAACTGTTTTTT.